These 23 T cell receptor beta chains share one sample of origin, sequenced in a study of cytomegalovirus exposure and HLA in healthy donors. PCR used 60 Vbeta primers and 13 Jbeta primers. Sequenced by immunoSEQ multiplex PCR; TCRdb stores in-frame clones only, minus some. The sample has some 90,000 clones, about three quarters seen once. Sample: PBMCs. The receptors originated from a man aged 60-69 years in good health and CMV-seronegative.

V is TRBV23-1 and J is TRBJ1-5; 9 nucleotides align to TRBD1. TRBV23-1 is assigned to the ORF class and has an uncertain function. After removal of 7 bases from V and 6 bases from J, the junction contained 10 bases not matched to a gene. The CDR3 length is 15 residues. The CDR3 protein is CASILEGQGGQPQHF. The CDR3 coding sequence is TGCGCCAGCATCCTGGAGGGACAGGGTGGTCAGCCCCAGCATTTT.

In nucleotides, the CDR3 is TGTGCCAGCAGTGAAGCCGATGGACAAACCAAAAACATTCAGTACTTC. It yields the protein CASSEADGQTKNIQYF. The chain uses TRBV6-1 and TRBJ2-4, with a tentative D call TRBD1 (5 bases). Germline values: CDR1 MNHNS, CDR2 SASEGT. The germline V and J ends were trimmed by 0 bases and 2 bases, with 11 bases remaining between them. CDR3 length: 16 residues.

This clone was detected a few times. Other DNA sequences from this sample encode an identical CDR3 as well. The chain combines TRBV7-2 with TRBJ1-2; 8 positions match TRBD1. Trimming at V came to 5 bases and at J to 2 bases, leaving 4 bases not matched to a gene. This CDR3 spans 14 amino acids. Germline values: CDR1 SGHTA, CDR2 FQGNSA. Here the CDR3 reads CASSLGQGNYGYTF. DNA of the CDR3: TGTGCCAGCAGCCTCGGACAGGGAAACTATGGCTACACCTTC.

The V and J genes are TRBV11-2 and TRBJ2-5, with 7 nucleotides matching TRBD1. Germline V gene data show CDR1 as SGHAT and CDR2 as FQNNGV. The CDR3 consists of 13 residues. V was clipped by 5 bases and J by 7 bases; unmatched bases: 7. The CDR3 DNA reads as TGTGCCAGCAGCCGACAGGGAGCCGCGACCCAGTACTTC. This codes for CASSRQGAATQYF. The full variable domain, in which reference TRBV11-2 and TRBJ2-5 provide the parts outside the CDR3, is EAGVAQSPRYKIIEKRQSVAFWCNPISGHATLYWYQQILGQGPKLLIQFQNNGVVDDSQLPKDRFSAERLKGVDSTLKIQPAKLEDSAVYLCASSRQGAATQYFGPGTRLLVL.

This chain joins TRBV7-2 and TRBJ2-3; 9 bases are shared with TRBD2. The CDR3 extends over 18 amino acids. V shed 1 base and J 4 bases; nucleotides not matched to a gene: 12. Germline V gives CDR1 SGHTA, CDR2 FQGNSA. The CDR3 DNA follows: TGTGCCAGCAGCTTAGAGCGAGGGGGCGGGGGGGCCGCAGATACGCAGTATTTT. Translating it yields CASSLERGGGGAADTQYF.

This clone was seen a single time. The rearrangement joins TRBV2 to TRBJ2-2; 9 nucleotides agree with TRBD1. Germline V CDR1 and CDR2: SNHLY, FYNNEI. Germline trimming cut 4 bases from V and 1 base from J; bases unmatched to any gene: 1. CDR3 length equals 15 residues. The CDR3 DNA reads TGTGCCAGCAGTGGGGACAGGGAGAACACCGGGGAGCTGTTTTTT. Encoded protein: CASSGDRENTGELFF. Together with reference TRBV2 and TRBJ2-2, the CDR3 gives the full variable domain: EPEVTQTPSHQVTQMGQEVILRCVPISNHLYFYWYRQILGQKVEFLVSFYNNEISEKSEIFDDQFSVERPDGSNFTLKIRSTKLEDSAMYFCASSGDRENTGELFFGEGSRLTVL.

This clone was detected once. The J gene is TRBJ1-1, the V gene TRBV19, with 7 bases matching TRBD1. Per the germline V gene, CDR1 is LNHDA and CDR2 is SQIVND (reference sequence). The CDR3 extends over 14 amino acids. The J segment lost 3 bases and the V segment lost 7 bases, leaving 8 bases of the junction unmatched. CDR3 loop: CASTDYRGDTEAFF. The CDR3 DNA is TGTGCCAGTACAGATTACAGGGGTGACACTGAAGCTTTCTTT.

The chain is built from TRBV11-2 and TRBJ2-3; TRBD2 matches 10 bases. Unmatched junction bases numbered 7, after V lost 4 bases and J lost 3 bases. The CDR3 is 16 amino acids. Looked up from germline, CDR1 is SGHAT and CDR2 is FQNNGV. Here the CDR3 DNA reads TGTGCCAGCAGCTCACAGCGGGAGGGCCCGACAGATACGCAGTATTTT. It codes for CASSSQREGPTDTQYF.

The V gene is TRBV29-1, the J gene TRBJ1-3, with D tentatively TRBD1 (6 bases). CDR1 is SQVTM, CDR2 ANQGSEA, per germline. The V and J ends lost 4 bases and 3 bases respectively, with 13 bases between them. The CDR3 is 14 residues long. This CDR3 reads CSVGFTGSGNTIYF. In DNA form, the CDR3 reads TGCAGCGTTGGTTTTACAGGGAGTGGAAACACCATATATTTT.

The rearrangement joins TRBV30 to TRBJ2-1, with 9 positions matching TRBD2. This CDR3 is built from 13 residues. With 4 bases clipped from V and 5 bases from J, the junction kept 3 bases outside the gene matches. Germline V lookup: CDR1 GTSNPN, CDR2 SVGIG (reference sequence). CDR3 in amino acids: CAWTSGEHNEQFF. The CDR3 region has the DNA TGTGCCTGGACTAGCGGGGAGCACAATGAGCAGTTCTTC.

CDR3 in DNA: TGTGCCAGCAGTCCCACGAGAGCTTCGAACACTGAAGCTTTCTTT. Its protein is CASSPTRASNTEAFF. This sequence joins TRBV6-6 and TRBJ1-1; D not certain. The CDR3 extends over 15 amino acids. Germline values: CDR1 MNHNY, CDR2 SVGAGI (reference sequence). V shed 5 bases and J shed 1 base, with 14 bases lying between them.

The rearrangement joins TRBV2 to TRBJ2-7, with a weak D call TRBD1 (6 bases). V was cut by 6 bases and J by 2 bases, with 11 bases left in between. In germline, CDR1 is SNHLY, CDR2 FYNNEI. The CDR3 spans 13 residues. The CDR3 loop is CASRAGTTYEQYF. CDR3 sequence (DNA): TGTGCCAGCAGAGCCGGGACAACCTACGAGCAGTACTTC.

The chain recombines TRBV6-1 with TRBJ2-5; D might be TRBD2 (7 bases). V was pared by 4 bases and J by 4 bases, with 19 bases between. The germline V gene encodes CDR1 MNHNS and CDR2 SASEGT. The CDR3 sequence is 16 residues long. Here the CDR3 DNA reads TGTGCCAGCAGTGCCTCTCTGGGGGGGGGCGGAGAGACCCAGTACTTC. It yields the protein CASSASLGGGGETQYF.

The genes are TRBV27 and TRBJ2-7; 9 bases are a match to TRBD1. The junction had 9 bases not matched to a gene; V was cut back by 6 bases and J by 6 bases. Germline V gives CDR1 MNHEY, CDR2 SMNVEV (reference sequence). This CDR3 contains 14 residues. The CDR3 DNA follows: TGTGCCAGCAGACAAACAGGGGGCGCGTCCGAGCAGTACTTC. Encoded protein: CASRQTGGASEQYF.

The chain recombines TRBV5-6 with TRBJ2-4, with 10 positions matching TRBD1. The CDR3 is 18 residues long. The V gene end was trimmed by 0 bases and the J gene end by 0 bases; junction bases not matched to a gene: 6. Per germline, CDR1 SGHDT and CDR2 YYEEEE. The CDR3 loop is CASSLGPGQGIAKNIQYF. DNA of the CDR3: TGTGCCAGCAGCTTGGGTCCGGGACAGGGGATAGCCAAAAACATTCAGTACTTC. Full variable domain (missing parts from reference TRBV5-6 and TRBJ2-4): DAGVTQSPTHLIKTRGQQVTLRCSPKSGHDTVSWYQQALGQGPQFIFQYYEEEERQRGNFPDRFSGHQFPNYSSELNVNALLLGDSALYLCASSLGPGQGIAKNIQYFGAGTRLSVL.

This clone was seen only a few times. The V and J genes are TRBV6-1 and TRBJ2-7, with D possibly being TRBD2 (5 bases). This CDR3 is 12 amino acids long. V lost 2 bases and J 10 bases, leaving 12 bases between the germline ends. Germline CDR1 reads MNHNS; CDR2 reads SASEGT. The CDR3 DNA follows: TGTGCCAGCAGTGAACTAGCCCCTGTCCAGTACTTC. This sequence encodes CASSELAPVQYF.

The chain carries TRBV10-1 and TRBJ1-4; possibly TRBD1 for D (5 bases). The CDR3 has 14 residues. Germline CDR1 and CDR2: WNHNN and SYGVQD (reference sequence). V was cut by 8 bases and J by 4 bases, with 14 bases left in between. The CDR3 nucleotides read TGCGCCAGCGGCCTGGGGGGAAGTAATGAAAAACTGTTTTTT. Amino acid sequence: CASGLGGSNEKLFF.

CDR3 coding DNA: TGTGCCAGCAGTATCTCCGCCGCGAATTCACCCCTCCACTTT. Its translation: CASSISAANSPLHF. The chain joins TRBV2 to TRBJ1-6; D ambiguous. The CDR3 is made up of 14 amino acids. Germline V gene lookup returns CDR1 SNHLY and CDR2 FYNNEI. Between the trimmed V and J ends, which lost 5 bases and 7 bases, there was a span of 12 bases. The complete variable domain, with remaining parts taken from reference TRBV2 and TRBJ1-6, reads EPEVTQTPSHQVTQMGQEVILRCVPISNHLYFYWYRQILGQKVEFLVSFYNNEISEKSEIFDDQFSVERPDGSNFTLKIRSTKLEDSAMYFCASSISAANSPLHFGNGTRLTVT.

The genes are TRBV28 and TRBJ2-1; 10 nucleotides align to TRBD2. Unmatched junction bases numbered 13, after V lost 4 bases and J lost 1 base. Looked up from germline, CDR1 is MDHEN and CDR2 is SYDVKM. CDR3 length equals 19 residues. CDR3 region: CASSSPGASGRLSYNEQFF. CDR3 coding DNA: TGTGCCAGCAGTTCGCCAGGGGCTAGCGGGAGATTGTCCTACAATGAGCAGTTCTTC. Variable domain in full (rest from reference TRBV28 and TRBJ2-1): DVKVTQSSRYLVKRTGEKVFLECVQDMDHENMFWYRQDPGLGLRLIYFSYDVKMKEKGDIPEGYSVSREKKERFSLILESASTNQTSMYLCASSSPGASGRLSYNEQFFGPGTRLTVL.

The V and J genes are TRBV19 and TRBJ2-3; TRBD1 matches 9 bases. Per germline, CDR1 LNHDA and CDR2 SQIVND (reference sequence). V lost 8 bases and J lost 2; bases outside the gene matches: 2. The CDR3 length is 13 residues. CDR3 in amino acids: CASRTGVTDTQYF. CDR3 in DNA: TGTGCCAGTCGGACAGGGGTCACAGATACGCAGTATTTT.

This chain connects TRBV5-8 to TRBJ2-7; D unresolved. V dropped 3 bases and J dropped 5 bases, with 18 bases sitting between them. CDR1 and CDR2 from the germline V gene are SGHTS and YDEGEE. The CDR3 consists of 15 residues. This chain's CDR3 is CASSWATLSGHEQYF. The DNA of the CDR3 is TGTGCCAGCAGCTGGGCCACCCTGAGTGGCCACGAGCAGTACTTC.

A single count supports this clone. The chain combines TRBV5-8 with TRBJ1-5; D perhaps matches TRBD1 (5 bases). V lost 5 bases and J 0 bases, leaving 12 bases between the germline ends. The CDR3 length is 15 residues. CDR1 is SGHTS and CDR2 is YDEGEE in the germline V gene. CDR3 in amino acids: CASRDGGNSNQPQHF. CDR3 coding DNA: TGTGCCAGCAGGGACGGGGGAAATAGCAATCAGCCCCAGCATTTT.

The genes are TRBV10-1 and TRBJ2-7, with D perhaps matching TRBD1 (5 bases). The ends were cut back, 0 bases at V and 6 bases at J, with 15 bases in the middle. This CDR3 region has 15 residues. CDR1 is WNHNN and CDR2 is SYGVQD in the germline V gene (reference sequence). This CDR3 is CASSESGRARGEQYF. DNA for the CDR3: TGCGCCAGCAGTGAGTCGGGTAGGGCTAGGGGCGAGCAGTACTTC.